This T cell receptor (beta chain) is drawn from a study of neurological immune-mediated disorders. General study points: The absence of shared CDR3 amino acid sequences among expanded clones across subjects suggests private repertoires in all groups. TCR clonal expansion peaked in HTLV-1-associated myelopathy patients and was lowest in multiple sclerosis patients.

Trimming cost V 4 bases and J 8 bases, with 24 bases left between them. This CDR3 is built from 16 residues. Germline lookup yields CDR1 SGDLS and CDR2 YYNGEE. Sequencing of 15-18 subjects in each run yielded over 200 million TCR-beta sequences. MiXCR was run by TCRdb on the 5' RACE reads, yielding one entry per CDR3 protein. Found here are over 11,000 distinct CDR3 sequences, more than 9% of them singletons; the top ten hold under 30%. This clonotype ranks as medium-sized. What it recognizes is unknown. The unsorted libraries were generated from a total of 2 million PBMCs, which had been stored in RNAlater at -80 C.

The origin of this receptor is a middle-aged woman in good health. The rearrangement links TRBV9 to TRBJ1-2, with D maybe TRBD1 (6 bases). The sequencing input was PBMCs. CDR3 protein: CASSPLTTGTSRGYTF. CDR3 coding DNA: TGTGCCAGCAGCCCCCTCACAACCGGGACATCCAGGGGCTACACCTTC.